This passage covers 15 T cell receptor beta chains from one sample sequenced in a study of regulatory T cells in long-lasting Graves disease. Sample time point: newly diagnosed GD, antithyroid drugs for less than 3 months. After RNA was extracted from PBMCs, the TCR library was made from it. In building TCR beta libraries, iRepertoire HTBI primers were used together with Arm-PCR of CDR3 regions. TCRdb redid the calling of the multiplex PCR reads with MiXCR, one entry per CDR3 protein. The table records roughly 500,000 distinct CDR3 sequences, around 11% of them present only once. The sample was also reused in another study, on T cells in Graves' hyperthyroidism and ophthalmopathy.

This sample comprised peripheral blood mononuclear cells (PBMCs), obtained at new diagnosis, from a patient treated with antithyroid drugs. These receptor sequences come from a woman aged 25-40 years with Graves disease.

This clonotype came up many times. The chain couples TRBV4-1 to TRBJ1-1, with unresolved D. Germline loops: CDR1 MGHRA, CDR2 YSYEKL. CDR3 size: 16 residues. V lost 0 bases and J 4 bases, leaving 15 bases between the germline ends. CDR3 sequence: CASSQDPGRQITEAFF. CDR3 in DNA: TGCGCCAGCAGCCAAGATCCCGGCAGGCAGATCACTGAAGCTTTCTTT.

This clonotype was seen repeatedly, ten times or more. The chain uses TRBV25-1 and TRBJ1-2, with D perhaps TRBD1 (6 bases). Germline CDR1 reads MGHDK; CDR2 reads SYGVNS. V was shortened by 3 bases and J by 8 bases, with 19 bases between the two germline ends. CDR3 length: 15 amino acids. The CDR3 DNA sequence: TGTGCCAGCAGTGAGACAGGTTCATCGAGTCGCGGCTACACCTTC. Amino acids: CASSETGSSSRGYTF.

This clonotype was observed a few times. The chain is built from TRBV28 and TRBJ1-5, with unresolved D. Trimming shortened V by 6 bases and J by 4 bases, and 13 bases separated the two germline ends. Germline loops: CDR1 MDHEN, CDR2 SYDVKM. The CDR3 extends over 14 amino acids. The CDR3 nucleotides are TGTGCCAGCAGCTTGGCCATCAGTAATCAGCCCCAGCATTTT. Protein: CASSLAISNQPQHF.

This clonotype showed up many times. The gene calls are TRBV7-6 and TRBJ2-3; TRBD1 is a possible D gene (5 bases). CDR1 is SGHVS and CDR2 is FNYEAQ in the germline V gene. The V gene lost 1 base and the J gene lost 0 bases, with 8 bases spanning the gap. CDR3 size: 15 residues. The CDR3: CASSLVDSSTDTQYF. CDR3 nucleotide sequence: TGTGCCAGCAGCTTAGTTGACAGCAGCACAGATACGCAGTATTTT. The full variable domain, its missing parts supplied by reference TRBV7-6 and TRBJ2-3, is GAGVSQSPRYKVTKRGQDVALRCDPISGHVSLYWYRQALGQGPEFLTYFNYEAQQDKSGLPNDRFSAERPEGSISTLTIQRTEQRDSAMYRCASSLVDSSTDTQYFGPGTRLTVL.

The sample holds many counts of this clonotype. CDR3 loop: CSAKDRNYEQYF. The CDR3 region has the DNA TGCAGTGCCAAGGACAGGAACTACGAGCAGTACTTC. The V and J genes are TRBV20-1 and TRBJ2-7; 7 bases fit TRBD1. Per the germline V gene, CDR1 is DFQATT and CDR2 is SNEGSKA (reference sequence). CDR3 length: 12 amino acids. The ends lost 6 bases at V and 3 bases at J; junction bases unmatched: 5.

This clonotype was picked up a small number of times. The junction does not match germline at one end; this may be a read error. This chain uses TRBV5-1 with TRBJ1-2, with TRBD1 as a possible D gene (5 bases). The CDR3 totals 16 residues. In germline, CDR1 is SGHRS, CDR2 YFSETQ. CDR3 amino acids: CAISLEIGGTGHGYTF. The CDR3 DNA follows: TGCGCCATCAGCTTGGAGATTGGGGGGACCGGGCATGGCTACACCTTC. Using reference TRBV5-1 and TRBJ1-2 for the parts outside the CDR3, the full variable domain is KAGVTQTPRYLIKTRGQQVTLSCSPISGHRSVSWYQQTPGQGLQFLFEYFSETQRNKGNFPGRFSGRQFSNSRSEMNVSTLELGDSALYLCAISLEIGGTGHGYTFGSGTRLTVV.

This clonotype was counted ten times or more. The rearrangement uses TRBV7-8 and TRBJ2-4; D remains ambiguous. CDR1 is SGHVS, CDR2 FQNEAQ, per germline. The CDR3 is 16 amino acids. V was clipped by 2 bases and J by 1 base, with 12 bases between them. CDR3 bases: TGTGCCAGCAGCTTATCCGGTGGCTCGGCCAAAAACATTCAGTACTTC. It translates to CASSLSGGSAKNIQYF.

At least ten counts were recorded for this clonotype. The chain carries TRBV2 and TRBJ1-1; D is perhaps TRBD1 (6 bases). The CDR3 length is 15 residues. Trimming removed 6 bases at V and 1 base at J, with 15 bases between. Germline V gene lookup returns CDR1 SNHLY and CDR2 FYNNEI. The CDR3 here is CASRGVQGGNTEAFF. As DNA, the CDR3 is TGTGCCAGCAGGGGGGTACAGGGAGGGAACACTGAAGCTTTCTTT.

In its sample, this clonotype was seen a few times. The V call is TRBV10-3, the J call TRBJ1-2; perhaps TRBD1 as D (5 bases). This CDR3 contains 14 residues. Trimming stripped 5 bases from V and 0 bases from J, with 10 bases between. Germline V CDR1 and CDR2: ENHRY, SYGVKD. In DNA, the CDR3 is TGTGCCATCAGTCGGGACTCCTCTAACTATGGCTACACCTTC. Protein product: CAISRDSSNYGYTF.

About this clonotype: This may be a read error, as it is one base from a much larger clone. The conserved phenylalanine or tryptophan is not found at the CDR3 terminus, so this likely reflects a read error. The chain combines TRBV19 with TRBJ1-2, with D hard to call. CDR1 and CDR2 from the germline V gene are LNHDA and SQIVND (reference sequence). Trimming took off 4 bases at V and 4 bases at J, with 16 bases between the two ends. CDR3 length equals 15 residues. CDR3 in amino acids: CASSKGGSTGYGYTL. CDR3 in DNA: TGTGCCAGTAGTAAGGGAGGGTCAACGGGCTATGGCTACACCCTC.

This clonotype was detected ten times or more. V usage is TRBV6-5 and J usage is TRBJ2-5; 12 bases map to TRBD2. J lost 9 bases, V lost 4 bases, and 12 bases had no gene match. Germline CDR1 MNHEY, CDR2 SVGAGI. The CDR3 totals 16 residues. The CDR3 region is CASSSGLAGSVGAQYF. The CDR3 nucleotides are TGTGCCAGCAGTTCAGGACTAGCGGGAAGTGTAGGGGCCCAGTACTTC.

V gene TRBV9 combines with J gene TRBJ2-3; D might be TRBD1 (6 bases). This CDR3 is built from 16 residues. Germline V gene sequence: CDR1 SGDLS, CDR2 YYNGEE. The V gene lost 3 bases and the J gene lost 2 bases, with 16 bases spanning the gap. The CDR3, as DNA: TGTGCCAGCAGCGCCCCTGACAGGCGGCTCACAGATACGCAGTATTTT. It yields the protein CASSAPDRRLTDTQYF.

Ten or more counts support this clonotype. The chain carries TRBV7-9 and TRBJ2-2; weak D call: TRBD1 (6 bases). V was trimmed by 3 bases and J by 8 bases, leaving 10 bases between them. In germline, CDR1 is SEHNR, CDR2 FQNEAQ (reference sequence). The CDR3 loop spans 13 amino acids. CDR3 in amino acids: CASSFTGTGELFF. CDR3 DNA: TGTGCCAGCAGCTTCACCGGGACAGGGGAGCTGTTTTTT.

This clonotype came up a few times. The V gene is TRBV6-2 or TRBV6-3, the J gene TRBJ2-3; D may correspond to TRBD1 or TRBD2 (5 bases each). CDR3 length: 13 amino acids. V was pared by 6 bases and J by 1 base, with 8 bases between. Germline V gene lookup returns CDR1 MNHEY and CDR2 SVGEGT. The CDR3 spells CASRGTGTDTQYF. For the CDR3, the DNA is TGTGCCAGCAGGGGGACGGGCACAGATACGCAGTATTTT.

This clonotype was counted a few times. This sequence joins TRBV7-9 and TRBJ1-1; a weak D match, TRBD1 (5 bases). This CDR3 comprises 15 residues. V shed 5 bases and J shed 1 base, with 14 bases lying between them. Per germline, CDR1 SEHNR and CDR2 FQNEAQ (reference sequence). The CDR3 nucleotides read TGTGCCAGCAGCCAAAAAGGGACGGAGAACACTGAAGCTTTCTTT. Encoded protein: CASSQKGTENTEAFF.